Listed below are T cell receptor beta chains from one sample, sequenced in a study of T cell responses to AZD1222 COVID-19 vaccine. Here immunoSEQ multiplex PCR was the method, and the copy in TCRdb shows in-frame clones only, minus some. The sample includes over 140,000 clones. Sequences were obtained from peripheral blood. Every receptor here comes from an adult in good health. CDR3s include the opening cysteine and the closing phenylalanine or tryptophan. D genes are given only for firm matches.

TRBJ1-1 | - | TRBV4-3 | TGCGCCAGCAGCCAGAGGGGGACTGAAGCTTTCTTT | CASSQRGTEAFF
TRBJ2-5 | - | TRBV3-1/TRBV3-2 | TGTGCCAGCAGCCACTTACCCGGGGCTAGAAAAGAGACCCAGTACTTC | CASSHLPGARKETQYF
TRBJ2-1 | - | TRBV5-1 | TGCGCCAGCGGCCGGGACGGAGACAATGAGCAGTTCTTC | CASGRDGDNEQFF
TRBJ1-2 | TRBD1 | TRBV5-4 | TGTGCCAGCAGCTTGCAGGGGGTGGTGGGCTACACCTTC | CASSLQGVVGYTF
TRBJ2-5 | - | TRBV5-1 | TGCGCCAGCAGCTTCCAGATAGAAGAGACCCAGTACTTC | CASSFQIEETQYF
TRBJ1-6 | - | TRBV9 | TGTGCCAGCAGCGTGGACAGCAGTCCCTATAATTCACCCCTCCACTTT | CASSVDSSPYNSPLHF
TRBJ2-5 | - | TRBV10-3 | TGTGCCATCTCTGGGGACACCCAAGAGACCCAGTACTTC | CAISGDTQETQYF
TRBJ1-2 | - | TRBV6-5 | TGTGCCAGCGCGCCTGAGGGGTATGGCTACACCTTC | CASAPEGYGYTF
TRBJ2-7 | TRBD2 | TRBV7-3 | TGTGCCAGCAGCAAATACGGGACTAGCGGGGCCTACGAGCAGTACTTC | CASSKYGTSGAYEQYF
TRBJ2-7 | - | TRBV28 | TGTGCCAGCCATGAGGCGGGACAAGTCCAATACGAGCAGTACTTC | CASHEAGQVQYEQYF
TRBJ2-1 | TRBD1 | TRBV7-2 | TGTGCCAGCAGTGCCGGGACAGGTTGGGGGCAGTTCTTC | CASSAGTGWGQFF
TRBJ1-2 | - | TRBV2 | TGTGCCAGCAGTGACGGACAGCTATATGGCTACACCTTC | CASSDGQLYGYTF
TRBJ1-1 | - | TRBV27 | TGTGCCAGCAGTTTACAGGGGTGGGATTTAAACACTGAAGCTTTCTTT | CASSLQGWDLNTEAFF
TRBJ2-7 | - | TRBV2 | TGTGCCAGCAGTGAGGGGGCGGGCTCCTACGAGCAGTACTTC | CASSEGAGSYEQYF
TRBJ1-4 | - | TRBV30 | TGTGCCTGGAGGGCAGGGAAGGCAACTAATGAAAAACTGTTTTTT | CAWRAGKATNEKLFF
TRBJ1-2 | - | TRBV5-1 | TGCGCCAGCAGCTTGAGTGACCCCTTCGGCTACACCTTC | CASSLSDPFGYTF
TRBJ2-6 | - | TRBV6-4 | TGTGCCAGCAGTGATGACACAGACTCTGGGGCCAACGTCCTGACTTTC | CASSDDTDSGANVLTF
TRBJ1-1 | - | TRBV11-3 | TGTGCCAGCAGCTTAGGGGAGGGCATGAACACTGAAGCTTTCTTT | CASSLGEGMNTEAFF
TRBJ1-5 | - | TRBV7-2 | TGTGCCAGCAGCTCCCAGATTAGCAATCAGCCCCAGCATTTT | CASSSQISNQPQHF
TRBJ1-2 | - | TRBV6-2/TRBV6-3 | TGTGCCAGCAGTTCCGACAGTAACTATGGCTACACCTTC | CASSSDSNYGYTF
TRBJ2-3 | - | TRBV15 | TGTGCCACCAGCCCGGAGCGCGCCGGAAATACGCAGTATTTT | CATSPERAGNTQYF
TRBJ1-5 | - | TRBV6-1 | TGTGCCAGCAGTGATGTAGGCAATCAGCCCCAGCATTTT | CASSDVGNQPQHF
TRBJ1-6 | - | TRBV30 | TGTGCCTGGAGTGTACTACACTCCTATAATTCACCCCTCCACTTT | CAWSVLHSYNSPLHF
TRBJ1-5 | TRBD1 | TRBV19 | TGTGCCAGTAGTATACTCCTTCCCCCGACAGGGCGATTTCAGCCCCAGCATTTT | CASSILLPPTGRFQPQHF
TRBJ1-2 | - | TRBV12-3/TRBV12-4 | TGTGCCAGCAGCCTCGTGGGGGCCTATGGCTACACCTTC | CASSLVGAYGYTF
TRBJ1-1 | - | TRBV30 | TGTGCCTGGAGTGTAGCTGGGTTGAACACTGAAGCTTTCTTT | CAWSVAGLNTEAFF
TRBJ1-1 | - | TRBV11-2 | TGTGCCAGCAGCTCCTCCCTTGATCGAGCTTTCTTT | CASSSSLDRAFF
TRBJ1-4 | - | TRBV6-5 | TGTGCCAGCAGTTCCACTAAGACCGCGGCCGTGGGAAAACTGTTTTTT | CASSSTKTAAVGKLFF
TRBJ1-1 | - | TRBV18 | TGTGCCAGCTCACCGACCCTGACGGGGAACACTGAAGCTTTCTTT | CASSPTLTGNTEAFF
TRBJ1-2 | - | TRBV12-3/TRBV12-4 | TGTGCCAGCAGCAACAACTATGGCTACACCTTC | CASSNNYGYTF
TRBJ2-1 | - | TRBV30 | TGTGCCTGGAGTCCTGAGGACAGACCCTACAATGAGCAGTTCTTC | CAWSPEDRPYNEQFF
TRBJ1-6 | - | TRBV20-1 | TGCAGTAGGGGTGGGAATTCACCCCTCCACTTT | CSRGGNSPLHF
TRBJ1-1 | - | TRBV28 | TGTGCCAGCAGTTTATGGGGGACGGGGAACACTGAAGCTTTCTTT | CASSLWGTGNTEAFF
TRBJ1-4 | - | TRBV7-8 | TGTGCCAGCAGCTTAGAGCAGGGAAGGGGTAATGAAAAACTGTTTTTT | CASSLEQGRGNEKLFF
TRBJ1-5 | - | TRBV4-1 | TGCGCCAGCAGCCACCCCAGTGGCACCCGCCCACATAGCAATCAGCCCCAGCATTTT | CASSHPSGTRPHSNQPQHF
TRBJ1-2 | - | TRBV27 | TGTGCCAGCAGTTTATGGGCAGATTATGGCTACACCTTC | CASSLWADYGYTF
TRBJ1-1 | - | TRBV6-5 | TGTGCCAGCAGTTACTCGGGGGCCCACAACACTGAAGCTTTCTTT | CASSYSGAHNTEAFF
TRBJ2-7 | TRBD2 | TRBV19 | TGTGCCAGTAGTATCAAACTAGCGGGGGATCTTGAGCAGTACTTC | CASSIKLAGDLEQYF
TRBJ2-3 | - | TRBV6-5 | TGTGCCAGCCGAGCCGGGACTAGCACAGATACGCAGTATTTT | CASRAGTSTDTQYF